Described below is a single T cell receptor beta chain sequence and its context. Its target is not known. This CDR3 has 17 residues. V shed 6 bases, J shed 2 bases, and the junction held 6 bases outside the gene matches. In germline, CDR1 is MNHEY, CDR2 SVGEGT. The protocol was immunoSEQ multiplex PCR, while the TCRdb copy is restricted to in-frame clones and leaves out a portion. This table holds roughly 420,000 clones, about 88% found once. Treatment indicated: 15 to 20 received Ad26.COV2.S at low or high dose, single or two shots; about 5 received placebo; per-sample allocation not given. Sampling occurred on day 63 after the first vaccine or placebo injection. As its vector, the vaccine had Ad26, which expressed Wuhan-strain SARS-CoV-2 spike. The data stem from a study of Ad26.COV2.S vaccination and SARS-CoV-2 variants. In the study overall: Intramuscular Ad26.COV2.S at 5x10^10 or 1x10^11 viral particles.

Study-level findings and limits: After vaccination, reports described spike-specific CD8+ and CD4+ T cell responses as showing substantial breadth.

The TCR originated in a person between 18 and 65 years old who received the Ad26.COV2.S COVID-19 vaccine or a placebo. This chain uses TRBV6-2 or TRBV6-3 with TRBJ2-2; 13 bases match TRBD2. Sequences were derived from peripheral blood, sampled in a trial of Ad26.COV2.S vaccine versus placebo. The CDR3 region is CASSPLAGGPNTGELFF. DNA of the CDR3: TGTGCCAGCAGCCCACTAGCGGGAGGGCCAAACACCGGGGAGCTGTTTTTT.